The 13 T cell receptor delta chains given below trace back to one sample, sequenced in a study of gamma-delta T cells after stem cell transplantation. TCRdb re-analyzed the RT-PCR reads via CATT. The table includes over a thousand delta-chain clones, around 5.4% detected once. Input material: gamma-delta T cells. These receptor sequences come from a human donor. It is not recorded whose cells these are; they may come from a transplant donor.

The rearrangement links TRDV2 to TRDJ2, with TRDD3 identical over 7 bases. Germline CDR1 is GEAIGNYY and CDR2 is EKD. The CDR3 has 20 residues. V shed 0 bases and J 0 bases; nucleotides not matched to a gene: 15. The CDR3 loop reads CACDTVGAGDPVALTAQLFF. In DNA, the CDR3 is TGTGCCTGTGACACCGTAGGAGCGGGGGATCCCGTTGCTTTGACAGCACAACTCTTCTTT.

Note on this clone: With a far larger clone one base away, a read error is the likely cause. The sample holds other DNA sequences that translate to the same CDR3. The gene calls are TRDV2 and TRDJ4; TRDD3 matches at 11 bases. The junction had 7 bases not matched to a gene; V was cut back by 3 bases and J by 5 bases. The CDR3 is 14 amino acids. Germline values: CDR1 GEAIGNYY, CDR2 EKD. The CDR3 loop is CACDGLGDSEPLIF. The CDR3 DNA is TGTGCCTGTGACGGACTGGGGGATAGTGAGCCCCTGATCTTT.

With regard to this clone: A far larger clone is a single base away, which makes a read error likely. The sample holds other DNA sequences that translate to the same CDR3. This chain uses TRDV2 with TRDJ1; TRDD3 matches 10 bases. Per the germline V gene, CDR1 is GEAIGNYY and CDR2 is EKD. The CDR3 is 17 residues long. The ends lost 3 bases at V and 0 bases at J; junction bases unmatched: 9. For the CDR3, the DNA is TGTGCCTGTGACCCAGTGCTGGGGGATAAGTACACCGATAAACTCATCTTT. This encodes CACDPVLGDKYTDKLIF.

In the case of this clone: A far larger clone is one nucleotide away, so this likely arose from a read error. The J gene is TRDJ1, the V gene TRDV2, with D possibly matching TRDD3 (5 bases). The CDR3 extends over 16 amino acids. The germline gives CDR1 GEAIGNYY, CDR2 EKD. V lost 0 bases and J 2 bases, leaving 15 bases between the germline ends. This CDR3 is CACDTMQIGETDKLIF. CDR3 nucleotides: TGTGCCTGTGACACCATGCAGATTGGGGAAACCGATAAACTCATCTTT.

The sample holds many counts of this clone. The protein given by TCRdb reflects a much larger clone and differs at residue 5 from this DNA's translation, likely from a read error; the protein shown is the DNA's translation. The V and J genes are TRDV2 and TRDJ1; D may match TRDD2 or TRDD3 (5 bases each). V was clipped by 3 bases and J by 1 base, with 11 bases between them. CDR1 is GEAIGNYY, CDR2 EKD, per germline. CDR3 size: 14 residues. In DNA, the CDR3 is TGTGCCTGTGACCCTACTGGAATCACCGATAAACTCATCTTT. Amino acid sequence: CACDPTGITDKLIF.

At least ten counts were recorded for this clone. A read error is possible here, since a much larger clone lies one base away. V is TRDV2 and J is TRDJ1; tentatively, D is TRDD3 (6 bases). Germline CDR1 reads GEAIGNYY; CDR2 reads EKD. V lost 1 base and J lost 2, with 25 bases in between. The CDR3 totals 19 residues. The CDR3 is CACDTLLTHSGGHTDKLIF. The CDR3 bases are TGTGCCTGTGACACGCTCCTCACACATTCCGGGGGACATACCGATAAACTCATCTTT.

The genes are TRDV2 and TRDJ1, with 11 bases aligning to TRDD3. With V trimmed by 0 bases and J by 2 bases, 10 bases remained unmatched. The CDR3 is 18 residues long. Germline loops: CDR1 GEAIGNYY, CDR2 EKD. CDR3 DNA: TGTGCCTGTGACACCTTAGGTGGGGGATACGCGGGGACCGATAAACTCATCTTT. Its translation: CACDTLGGGYAGTDKLIF.

Of note for this clone: The TCRdb protein, from a much larger clone, departs from this DNA's translation at residue 14, likely by read error; the protein shown derives from the DNA. This rearrangement joins TRDV2 to TRDJ1; TRDD3 agrees at 11 bases. The CDR3 extends over 18 amino acids. Germline V gene data show CDR1 as GEAIGNYY and CDR2 as EKD. CDR3 in amino acids: CACDTGNWGIIPTAKLIF. In nucleotides, the CDR3 is TGTGCCTGTGACACCGGAAACTGGGGGATAATTCCCACCGCTAAACTCATCTTT.

This clone occurred a few times. The TCRdb record carries a much larger clone's protein, which differs from this DNA's translation at residue 8; a read error is the likely cause, and the protein listed here is the DNA translation. The chain links TRDV1 to TRDJ2; a weak D match, TRDD3 (6 bases). Trimming removed 7 bases from V and 6 bases from J, with 42 bases in between. This CDR3 region has 23 residues. Looked up from germline, CDR1 is TSWWSYY and CDR2 is QGS. The CDR3 loop is CALDCTSHQSECAGAPGAAQLFF. The CDR3 bases are TGTGCTCTTGACTGTACTTCCCACCAAAGTGAGTGTGCTGGGGCCCCAGGGGCAGCACAACTCTTCTTT.

This clone counts as large. Other DNA sequences in the same sample also yield this CDR3. The chain joins TRDV1 to TRDJ1, with 11 bases identical to TRDD3. The CDR3 length is 18 residues. Germline CDR1 is TSWWSYY and CDR2 is QGS. V was pared by 3 bases and J by 1 base, with 10 bases of the junction left unmatched. The CDR3 DNA reads as TGTGCTCTTGGGGATCTACGGGCTGGGGGATACATCACCGATAAACTCATCTTT. Translation: CALGDLRAGGYITDKLIF.

By its share, this clone is medium-sized. This sequence is one base from a far larger clone and is likely a read error. The chain is built from TRDV2 and TRDJ1; 11 nucleotides match TRDD3. The CDR3 spans 16 residues. CDR1 GEAIGNYY and CDR2 EKD come from the germline V gene. CDR3 sequence reads: CARDTLGDTMSDKLIF. The CDR3 DNA is TGTGCCCGTGACACCCTGGGGGATACCATGAGCGATAAACTCATCTTT.

This clone has more than one count but fewer than ten. A far larger clone is only one base removed, so a read error is likely. The same CDR3 is also encoded by other DNA sequences in this sample. The rearrangement uses TRDV1 and TRDJ2; 8 bases fit TRDD2. The CDR3 sequence is 23 residues long. In germline, CDR1 is TSWWSYY, CDR2 QGS. V shed 7 bases, J shed 8 bases, and the junction held 36 bases outside the gene matches. Here the CDR3 reads CALDCTSYQSECAGAPGAAQLFF. For the CDR3, the DNA is TGTGCTCTTGACTGTACTTCCTACCAAAGTGAGTGTGCTGGGGCCCCAGGGGCGGCACAACTCTTCTTT.

As to this clone: Translating this DNA gives a protein that differs at residue 14 from the TCRdb one, which belongs to a much larger clone; a read error is likely, and the protein shown is this translation. The chain has TRDV1 and TRDJ1; TRDD3 might be the D (6 bases). CDR3 length equals 21 residues. With 6 bases removed from V and 0 bases from J, the gap between germline ends came to 32 bases. Germline V lookup: CDR1 TSWWSYY, CDR2 QGS. The CDR3 bases are TGTGCTCTTGGAGAGGCCCTCTTGGCTGGGGACCCACCCCCGGACACCGATAAACTCATCTTT. This translates into CALGEALLAGDPPPDTDKLIF.